The 6 T cell receptor beta chains in this list originate from one sample, sequenced in a study of blood T cell repertoires in COVID-19. The data were produced by immunoSEQ multiplex PCR, yet TCRdb's version contains in-frame clones alone and is incomplete. The sample holds 150,000 to 200,000 clones; just over 85% are singletons and the top ten take roughly 7.8%. Sequencing used peripheral blood. The receptors originated from a man in his sixties with acute or convalescent COVID-19.

J is TRBJ2-3 and V is TRBV7-3; 11 bases match TRBD2. CDR3 length: 19 residues. CDR1 and CDR2 from the germline V gene are SGHTA and FQGTGA. V was clipped by 0 bases and J by 0 bases; unmatched bases: 8. The CDR3 bases are TGTGCCAGCAGCTTAACGTTTACTAGCGGGAGCCTAAGCACAGATACGCAGTATTTT. Translation gives CASSLTFTSGSLSTDTQYF.

J is TRBJ2-6 and V is TRBV7-9; D unresolved. The germline gives CDR1 SEHNR, CDR2 FQNEAQ (reference sequence). CDR3 length: 15 amino acids. V was pared by 5 bases and J by 4 bases, with 12 bases between. CDR3 coding DNA: TGTGCCAGCAGCCTCGGGTTGTCGGGGGCCAACGTCCTGACTTTC. Amino acids: CASSLGLSGANVLTF. Variable domain in full (rest from reference TRBV7-9 and TRBJ2-6): DTGVSQNPRHKITKRGQNVTFRCDPISEHNRLYWYRQTLGQGPEFLTYFQNEAQLEKSRLLSDRFSAERPKGSFSTLEIQRTEQGDSAMYLCASSLGLSGANVLTFGAGSRLTVL.

On this clone itself: The same CDR3 also results from other DNA sequences found in this sample. V gene TRBV3-1 (or the pseudogene TRBV3-2) combines with J gene TRBJ2-7, with D possibly matching TRBD1 (6 bases). The CDR3 consists of 15 residues. Trimming shortened V by 3 bases and J by 2 bases, and 14 bases separated the two germline ends. The V gene's germline CDR1 is LGHDT and CDR2 YNNKEL (reference sequence). The CDR3 sequence is CASSQGQGAAYEQYF. The DNA for the CDR3 is TGTGCCAGCAGCCAGGGACAAGGGGCCGCCTACGAGCAGTACTTC.

This clone was counted ten times or more. The chain couples TRBV5-4 to TRBJ2-2, with TRBD1 matching 7 bases. CDR3 length: 15 amino acids. Germline lookup yields CDR1 SGHNT and CDR2 YYREEE (reference sequence). V shed 4 bases and J 5 bases; nucleotides not matched to a gene: 8. The CDR3: CASSTRQGRTGELFF. Written as DNA, the CDR3 is TGTGCCAGCAGCACTCGACAGGGAAGGACCGGGGAGCTGTTTTTT.

The chain carries TRBV19 and TRBJ1-2, with no clear D. The CDR3 covers 14 residues. Germline V gene data show CDR1 as LNHDA and CDR2 as SQIVND (reference sequence). Trimming removed 7 bases at V and 4 bases at J, with 16 bases between. CDR3 residues: CASTPGGGPYGYTF. CDR3 DNA sequence: TGTGCCAGTACCCCGGGCGGCGGGCCCTATGGCTACACCTTC.

In this sample, this clone turned up a few times. The chain is built from TRBV7-2 and TRBJ1-4, with TRBD1 identical over 10 bases. The CDR3 is 15 amino acids. Unmatched junction bases numbered 7, after V lost 5 bases and J lost 7 bases. Germline-derived CDR1 and CDR2 are SGHTA and FQGNSA. DNA of the CDR3: TGTGCCAGCAGCGTATCCGGGACAGGGGTTGAAAAACTGTTTTTT. It translates to CASSVSGTGVEKLFF.